This T cell receptor beta chain was identified in a study of T cell responses to AZD1222 COVID-19 vaccine. The assay was immunoSEQ multiplex PCR, and TCRdb's table has in-frame clones only and misses some. The sample has around 140,000 clones, about 90% seen once. Germline V gene sequence: CDR1 ENHRY, CDR2 SYGVKD. This CDR3 has 12 residues. Trimming took 2 bases from V and 2 from J, leaving 2 bases between them. Study-level points and caveats: Mapped onto spike, vaccine-associated CD4 TCRs spanned it and were dominant at 160-218 and 743-854. In the spike-specific TCR repertoire, nearly half reportedly target unmutated variant regions. Sampling that yielded the repertoires occurred only after the peak T cell response.

Worth noting for this clone: Antigen specificity is unknown.

This TCR came from an adult who received the MenACWY meningococcal vaccine as a control. The V and J genes are TRBV10-3 and TRBJ2-3; D remains unclear. The material sequenced was peripheral blood, taken 28 days after the second dose of the MenACWY control vaccine. The CDR3 DNA sequence: TGTGCCATCAGTGAGATCACAGATACGCAGTATTTT. It is translated as CAISEITDTQYF.